This TCR beta chain was found in a study of CD8 T cells in Susac syndrome. Study summary: When blood was collected, patients with Susac syndrome were therapy-naive, were taking corticosteroids, or were receiving intravenous immunoglobulin alone. General study points: Across the total CD8+ repertoires, about 15 Susac-specific public clones were detected, and across the CD8+ TEMRA repertoires, a few such clones were detected. The study's TCR sequencing and HLA analysis covered a relatively small number of individuals, and the study acknowledged this.

RNA amounts of about 0.45 to 1 ug underwent reverse transcription with random hexamers. Amplification of TCR beta CDR3 used immunoSEQ multiplex PCR across 54 Vbeta and 13 Jbeta. One entry per CDR3 protein results from TCRdb running MiXCR on the immunoSEQ multiplex PCR reads. The data hold 100,000 to 150,000 distinct CDR3 sequences, with over 85% observed a single time. Comments on this clonotype: The antigen is undetermined.

Germline CDR1 and CDR2: SQVTM and ANQGSEA. This CDR3 spans 14 amino acids. Trimming shortened V by 8 bases and J by 0 bases, and 16 bases separated the two germline ends. The receptor was isolated from a human donor with Susac syndrome. V is TRBV29-1 and J is TRBJ1-2; D remains ambiguous. The specimen was CD8+ T cells from PBMCs. DNA for the CDR3: TGCAGCACTGAGCGGGAAGAGACTAACTATGGCTACACCTTC. It translates to CSTEREETNYGYTF.